The 29 T cell receptor beta chains listed next were all sequenced from one sample in a study of blood T cell repertoires in COVID-19. Method: immunoSEQ multiplex PCR; TCRdb's copy keeps in-frame clones and lacks some. The sample carries over 100,000 clones, 65% to 85% recorded once. The specimen sequenced was peripheral blood. The receptors stem from a woman in her seventies with acute or convalescent COVID-19.

The chain uses TRBV7-2 and TRBJ1-3, with D possibly being TRBD1 (5 bases). Germline V gene lookup returns CDR1 SGHTA and CDR2 FQGNSA. The CDR3 is 14 amino acids. V was shortened by 6 bases and J by 0 bases, with 9 bases between the two germline ends. CDR3 coding DNA: TGTGCCAGCAGACCCGGGGGCTCTGGAAACACCATATATTTT. Translated, it gives CASRPGGSGNTIYF.

The rearrangement joins TRBV25-1 to TRBJ1-6; D unresolved. Germline V gene sequence: CDR1 MGHDK, CDR2 SYGVNS. The CDR3 has 13 amino acids. V lost 3 bases, J lost 5 bases, and 5 bases lay in between. The CDR3 coding sequence is TGTGCCAGCAGTGAGAGGGATAATTCACCCCTCCACTTT. Amino acid sequence: CASSERDNSPLHF.

V usage is TRBV29-1 and J usage is TRBJ1-4; D might be TRBD1 (5 bases). The CDR3 length is 14 residues. CDR1 is SQVTM, CDR2 ANQGSEA, per germline. The V end was cut by 4 bases, the J end by 3 bases, with 12 bases between. The chain's CDR3 is CSVGSGTANEKLFF. Here the CDR3 DNA reads TGCAGCGTTGGGAGCGGGACGGCTAATGAAAAACTGTTTTTT.

The chain couples TRBV19 to TRBJ1-2, with D possibly matching TRBD1 (5 bases). Trimming cost V 6 bases and J 6 bases, with 8 bases left between them. Germline CDR1 is LNHDA and CDR2 is SQIVND (reference sequence). The CDR3 is made up of 11 amino acids. The CDR3 DNA follows: TGTGCCAGTAGGGTAGGGGATGGCTACACCTTC. This translates into CASRVGDGYTF. Based on the CDR3 plus reference TRBV19 and TRBJ1-2, the full variable domain is DGGITQSPKYLFRKEGQNVTLSCEQNLNHDAMYWYRQDPGQGLRLIYYSQIVNDFQKGDIAEGYSVSREKKESFPLTVTSAQKNPTAFYLCASRVGDGYTFGSGTRLTVV.

Notes on this clone: The DNA is left out, because the CDR3 cannot be placed on it with certainty; the CDR3 is given as TCRdb lists it. This chain connects TRBV19 to TRBJ2-7; the tabulated D call, TRBD2, remains unverified against the DNA. Including both end residues, the CDR3 is 15 amino acids long. Germline V gene sequence: CDR1 LNHDA, CDR2 SQIVND (reference sequence). This chain's CDR3 is CASTTVAGASYEQYF.

The rearrangement uses TRBV5-1 and TRBJ2-3; 8 positions match TRBD1. V shed 4 bases and J 4 bases; nucleotides not matched to a gene: 5. The CDR3 has 14 amino acids. Germline V gene data show CDR1 as SGHRS and CDR2 as YFSETQ. The CDR3 DNA reads TGCGCCAGCAGCGTTCAGACAGGGGCAGATACGCAGTATTTT. It is translated as CASSVQTGADTQYF. Full variable domain (rest looked up from reference TRBV5-1 and TRBJ2-3): KAGVTQTPRYLIKTRGQQVTLSCSPISGHRSVSWYQQTPGQGLQFLFEYFSETQRNKGNFPGRFSGRQFSNSRSEMNVSTLELGDSALYLCASSVQTGADTQYFGPGTRLTVL.

This clone was detected a few times. The chain links TRBV4-1 to TRBJ1-1, with TRBD1 as a possible D gene (5 bases). Trimming removed 4 bases from V and 1 base from J, with 13 bases in between. Germline lookup yields CDR1 MGHRA and CDR2 YSYEKL. The CDR3 sequence is 15 residues long. The CDR3 region is CASSPRDSQNTEAFF. The DNA of the CDR3 is TGCGCCAGCAGCCCTAGGGACTCCCAGAACACTGAAGCTTTCTTT.

The rearrangement uses TRBV5-1 and TRBJ2-7; TRBD2 agrees at 11 bases. The CDR3 extends over 15 amino acids. V lost 4 bases to trimming and J lost 2 bases; unmatched junction nucleotides: 5. Germline assignment: CDR1 SGHRS and CDR2 YFSETQ. The CDR3 region is CASSKGTSGTYEQYF. The CDR3 DNA reads as TGCGCCAGCAGCAAGGGGACTAGCGGCACCTACGAGCAGTACTTC.

V is TRBV7-7 and J is TRBJ2-2, with a possible D match to TRBD1 (5 bases). Germline-derived CDR1 and CDR2 are SSHAT and FNYEAQ (reference sequence). The germline V and J ends were trimmed by 2 bases and 6 bases, with 10 bases remaining between them. CDR3 length: 14 residues. CDR3 in amino acids: CASSLTGISGELFF. The DNA of the CDR3 is TGTGCCAGCAGCTTAACAGGAATCTCCGGGGAGCTGTTTTTT.

Notes on this clone: One end of the junction does not line up with germline, which may come from a read error. The chain carries TRBV5-1 and TRBJ1-6; 7 positions match TRBD1. Per germline, CDR1 SGHRS and CDR2 YFSETQ. The CDR3 loop spans 15 amino acids. The CDR3: CASSVDRSSNSPLHF. In DNA, the CDR3 is TGCGCCAGCAGTGTGGACAGGTCCTCTAATTCACCCCTCCACTTT. Drawing the rest from reference TRBV5-1 and TRBJ1-6, the complete variable domain is KAGVTQTPRYLIKTRGQQVTLSCSPISGHRSVSWYQQTPGQGLQFLFEYFSETQRNKGNFPGRFSGRQFSNSRSEMNVSTLELGDSALYLCASSVDRSSNSPLHFGNGTRLTVT.

The rearrangement links TRBV21-1 to TRBJ2-7; the table's D call TRBD1 went unverified against the DNA. TRBV21-1 constitutes a pseudogene. The CDR3 consists of 14 residues. As DNA, the CDR3 is TGTGCCAGCAGCCCCCCGGACAGCTCCTACGAGCAGTACTTC. Translating gives CASSPPDSSYEQYF.

This sequence joins TRBV7-8 and TRBJ1-5, with 10 bases that match TRBD1. Germline CDR1 reads SGHVS; CDR2 reads FQNEAQ. V lost 1 base and J lost 4; bases outside the gene matches: 7. This CDR3 has 17 amino acids. The CDR3 reads CASSLGAGGQGNQPQHF. As DNA, the CDR3 is TGTGCCAGCAGCTTAGGAGCGGGGGGACAGGGGAATCAGCCCCAGCATTTT.

This clone was observed many times. Within the sample, other DNA sequences also encode this same CDR3. The rearrangement uses TRBV19 and TRBJ1-1; D is perhaps TRBD1 (5 bases). The CDR3 totals 14 residues. V was trimmed by 3 bases and J by 0 bases, leaving 8 bases between them. Germline assignment: CDR1 LNHDA and CDR2 SQIVND (reference sequence). The CDR3 spells CASSIPGMNTEAFF. The CDR3 DNA reads as TGTGCCAGTAGTATCCCAGGGATGAACACTGAAGCTTTCTTT. The whole variable domain, filled in from reference TRBV19 and TRBJ1-1, reads DGGITQSPKYLFRKEGQNVTLSCEQNLNHDAMYWYRQDPGQGLRLIYYSQIVNDFQKGDIAEGYSVSREKKESFPLTVTSAQKNPTAFYLCASSIPGMNTEAFFGQGTRLTVV.

The CDR3 is CAIGVQFAGELFF. In nucleotides, the CDR3 is TGTGCCATAGGGGTCCAGTTCGCCGGGGAGCTGTTTTTT. This chain links TRBV6-5 with TRBJ2-2; D possibly corresponds to TRBD1 (5 bases). CDR3 length: 13 amino acids. Germline values: CDR1 MNHEY, CDR2 SVGAGI. Trimming removed 10 bases at V and 6 bases at J, with 15 bases between.

The chain employs TRBV6-2 or TRBV6-3 and TRBJ2-7; D is possibly TRBD2 (5 bases). The CDR3 spans 15 residues. Germline V CDR1 and CDR2: MNHEY, SVGEGT. Trimming left V 6 bases short and J 6 bases short, with 21 bases between. In DNA, the CDR3 is TGTGCCAGCAGCCATACCGACGGTCGGGGTGGCGAGCAGTACTTC. This encodes CASSHTDGRGGEQYF.

The chain carries TRBV6-7 and TRBJ2-3, with 9 bases identical to TRBD2. TRBV6-7 is known as an ORF, though its function is uncertain. Unmatched junction bases numbered 16, after V lost 7 bases and J lost 5 bases. CDR3 length: 17 amino acids. This chain's CDR3 is CASTEREESKGGDTQYF. The CDR3 DNA sequence: TGTGCCAGCACGGAGCGGGAGGAATCAAAAGGGGGAGATACGCAGTATTTT.

The chain recombines TRBV19 with TRBJ1-5; 9 positions agree with TRBD1. V lost 7 bases and J lost 5; bases outside the gene matches: 6. The germline V gene encodes CDR1 LNHDA and CDR2 SQIVND (reference sequence). CDR3 length equals 14 residues. CDR3 residues: CASKVGQGYQPQHF. In DNA, the CDR3 is TGTGCCAGTAAGGTTGGACAGGGGTATCAGCCCCAGCATTTT.

The V call is TRBV4-2, the J call TRBJ2-5; 10 bases are a match to TRBD2. With V trimmed by 0 bases and J by 5 bases, 12 bases remained unmatched. Germline CDR1 LGHNA, CDR2 YNFKEQ. The CDR3 loop spans 18 amino acids. CDR3 loop: CASSQEIMSGGARETQYF. CDR3 nucleotide sequence: TGTGCCAGCAGCCAAGAGATCATGAGCGGGGGGGCGAGGGAGACCCAGTACTTC.

This clone was observed a handful of times. V gene TRBV2 combines with J gene TRBJ2-1; 7 bases map to TRBD2. Trimming at V came to 5 bases and at J to 8 bases, leaving 9 bases not matched to a gene. CDR1 is SNHLY and CDR2 is FYNNEI in the germline V gene. CDR3 length: 14 residues. The CDR3: CASSWGTTLDEQFF. DNA of the CDR3: TGTGCCAGCAGTTGGGGGACTACCTTGGATGAGCAGTTCTTC.

This chain uses TRBV10-2 with TRBJ2-2, with TRBD1 matching over 9 bases. The CDR3 extends over 18 amino acids. V dropped 4 bases and J dropped 4; count of bases not matched to a gene: 13. Germline loops: CDR1 WSHSY, CDR2 SAAADI. DNA of the CDR3: TGCGCCAGCAGTGGGGGGTATGACAGGGGGAAAGTCACCGGGGAGCTGTTTTTT. Translating it yields CASSGGYDRGKVTGELFF.

The chain has TRBV11-2 and TRBJ2-4; TRBD1 aligns across 12 bases. Looked up from germline, CDR1 is SGHAT and CDR2 is FQNNGV. The trim removed 0 bases at V and 5 bases at J, leaving 8 bases unmatched. This CDR3 spans 18 amino acids. CDR3 sequence: CASSLEGQGARIENIQYF. As DNA, the CDR3 is TGTGCCAGCAGCTTAGAGGGACAGGGGGCGAGAATTGAAAACATTCAGTACTTC. Using reference TRBV11-2 and TRBJ2-4 for the parts outside the CDR3, the full variable domain is EAGVAQSPRYKIIEKRQSVAFWCNPISGHATLYWYQQILGQGPKLLIQFQNNGVVDDSQLPKDRFSAERLKGVDSTLKIQPAKLEDSAVYLCASSLEGQGARIENIQYFGAGTRLSVL.

This clone has only a few counts. The rearrangement uses TRBV6-6 and TRBJ1-5; D gene unclear. From germline, CDR1 is MNHNY and CDR2 SVGAGI (reference sequence). This CDR3 comprises 12 residues. Trimming took off 2 bases at V and 7 bases at J, with 6 bases between the two ends. DNA of the CDR3: TGTGCCAGCAGTTACGAAAGCCAGCCCCAGCATTTT. Protein: CASSYESQPQHF.

This chain links TRBV2 with TRBJ1-3; D is possibly TRBD1 (6 bases). Germline assignment: CDR1 SNHLY and CDR2 FYNNEI. V was clipped by 4 bases and J by 4 bases, with 11 bases between them. The CDR3 length is 14 residues. This chain's CDR3 is CASSVEGEGNTIYF. For the CDR3, the DNA is TGTGCCAGCAGTGTAGAGGGGGAGGGAAACACCATATATTTT.

V is TRBV5-1 and J is TRBJ2-3; D is possibly TRBD2 (6 bases). V dropped 1 base and J dropped 1 base, with 10 bases sitting between them. Germline CDR1 is SGHRS and CDR2 is YFSETQ. The CDR3 is made up of 15 amino acids. CDR3 in DNA: TGCGCCAGCAGCTTGTTGCAGCGGGGCACAGATACGCAGTATTTT. It specifies CASSLLQRGTDTQYF. Looking up the rest from reference TRBV5-1 and TRBJ2-3 gives the full variable domain: KAGVTQTPRYLIKTRGQQVTLSCSPISGHRSVSWYQQTPGQGLQFLFEYFSETQRNKGNFPGRFSGRQFSNSRSEMNVSTLELGDSALYLCASSLLQRGTDTQYFGPGTRLTVL.

This clone was found a few times. This chain links TRBV2 with TRBJ2-1; D possibly corresponds to TRBD2 (5 bases). The CDR3 sequence is 15 residues long. V was pared by 6 bases and J by 9 bases, with 21 bases between. Germline values: CDR1 SNHLY, CDR2 FYNNEI. The CDR3 DNA sequence: TGTGCCAGCAGATCACCCGGACTGGGGTCGGGTGAGCAGTTCTTC. Amino acids: CASRSPGLGSGEQFF. The variable domain in full, completed from reference TRBV2 and TRBJ2-1, reads EPEVTQTPSHQVTQMGQEVILRCVPISNHLYFYWYRQILGQKVEFLVSFYNNEISEKSEIFDDQFSVERPDGSNFTLKIRSTKLEDSAMYFCASRSPGLGSGEQFFGPGTRLTVL.

This chain joins TRBV3-1 (or the pseudogene TRBV3-2) and TRBJ1-2, with D possibly being TRBD1 (6 bases). V lost 2 bases and J 6 bases, leaving 19 bases between the germline ends. The CDR3 is 16 residues long. Germline lookup yields CDR1 LGHDT and CDR2 YNNKEL (reference sequence). CDR3 sequence: CASSQTIQGLGDGYTF. CDR3 nucleotides: TGTGCCAGCAGCCAAACGATACAGGGCCTCGGCGATGGCTACACCTTC.

This clone has only a few counts. The chain links TRBV7-2 to TRBJ2-5; 14 bases map to TRBD2. J lost 4 bases, V lost 5 bases, and 15 bases had no gene match. This CDR3 has 19 residues. In germline, CDR1 is SGHTA, CDR2 FQGNSA. CDR3 in DNA: TGTGCCAGCAGCCCGCCCCCGGGACTAGCGGGGGCCCAGCGAGAGACCCAGTACTTC. It is translated as CASSPPPGLAGAQRETQYF.

This chain links TRBV2 with TRBJ2-3; 8 nucleotides line up with TRBD2. CDR3 size: 14 residues. Germline V lookup: CDR1 SNHLY, CDR2 FYNNEI. The J segment lost 4 bases and the V segment lost 6 bases, leaving 6 bases of the junction unmatched. The CDR3 DNA follows: TGTGCCAGCAGCCGCCCACTAGCGGCAGATACGCAGTATTTT. It codes for CASSRPLAADTQYF.

This clone showed up just a few times. V and J are TRBV15 and TRBJ2-1; 12 positions match TRBD2. The junction had 7 bases not matched to a gene; V was cut back by 7 bases and J by 0 bases. Germline assignment: CDR1 LNHNV and CDR2 YYDKDF (reference sequence). The CDR3 is 17 amino acids. The CDR3 coding sequence is TGTGCCACCACAGGGACTAGCGGGTCTAGCTCCTACAATGAGCAGTTCTTC. Encoded protein: CATTGTSGSSSYNEQFF.